One sample yielded the 28 T cell receptor beta chains listed below, sequenced in a study of cytomegalovirus exposure and HLA in healthy donors. The PCR had 60 Vbeta and 13 Jbeta primers. Libraries were prepared by immunoSEQ multiplex PCR; TCRdb keeps only in-frame clonotypes and omits some of them. The repertoire holds under 200,000 clones, with approximately 80% as singletons. Source material: PBMCs. The receptors stem from a woman under 30 in good health and CMV-seropositive.

The chain links TRBV27 to TRBJ1-2, with 7 bases identical to TRBD1. Germline values: CDR1 MNHEY, CDR2 SMNVEV (reference sequence). This CDR3 is built from 14 residues. V was pared by 0 bases and J by 6 bases, with 4 bases of the junction left unmatched. The chain's CDR3 is CASSLSARGDGYTF. The DNA of the CDR3 is TGTGCCAGCAGTTTATCGGCCAGGGGGGATGGCTACACCTTC.

The chain joins TRBV28 to TRBJ2-7; the match to TRBD2 covers 7 bases. The length of the CDR3 is 14 residues. Germline CDR1 and CDR2: MDHEN and SYDVKM. Trimming took 5 bases from V and 4 from J; bases not matched to a gene: 8. The CDR3 loop reads CASSPTIGGYEQYF. The CDR3 coding sequence is TGTGCCAGCAGTCCGACAATCGGGGGGTACGAGCAGTACTTC.

V gene TRBV29-1 combines with J gene TRBJ2-5; TRBD1 matches 8 bases. The length of the CDR3 is 11 residues. Germline assignment: CDR1 SQVTM and CDR2 ANQGSEA. The V segment lost 4 bases and the J segment 5 bases; nucleotides outside the gene matches: 0. CDR3 region: CSVAGGETQYF. DNA of the CDR3: TGCAGCGTTGCAGGGGGCGAGACCCAGTACTTC.

This clone appeared once. The gene calls are TRBV19 and TRBJ1-6; possible D gene TRBD1, 5 bases. The CDR3 consists of 16 residues. V was pared by 6 bases and J by 7 bases, with 19 bases between. The V gene's germline CDR1 is LNHDA and CDR2 SQIVND (reference sequence). CDR3 DNA: TGTGCCAGTAGCTCCGACGAAGGGGCCGTCAATTCACCCCTCCACTTT. Its translation is CASSSDEGAVNSPLHF.

The chain recombines TRBV4-2 with TRBJ2-2, with 9 bases that match TRBD1. Germline V gene lookup returns CDR1 LGHNA and CDR2 YNFKEQ. The V and J ends lost 4 bases and 6 bases, in that order; junction bases with no gene match: 15. This CDR3 has 18 amino acids. The CDR3 is CASSPRGSLTGGAGELFF. The CDR3, as DNA: TGTGCCAGCAGCCCCCGGGGGTCGCTGACAGGGGGGGCCGGGGAGCTGTTTTTT.

The CDR3 spells CASSVARVGTDTQYF. Here the CDR3 DNA reads TGTGCCAGCAGCGTAGCACGGGTCGGGACAGATACGCAGTATTTT. This sequence joins TRBV9 and TRBJ2-3; D uncertain. The CDR3 loop spans 15 amino acids. Trimming removed 0 bases at V and 3 bases at J, with 11 bases between. Germline V gene lookup returns CDR1 SGDLS and CDR2 YYNGEE. Filled out from reference TRBV9 and TRBJ2-3, the complete variable domain reads DSGVTQTPKHLITATGQRVTLRCSPRSGDLSVYWYQQSLDQGLQFLIQYYNGEERAKGNILERFSAQQFPDLHSELNLSSLELGDSALYFCASSVARVGTDTQYFGPGTRLTVL.

The gene calls are TRBV7-2 and TRBJ1-1; D not certain. This CDR3 has 13 amino acids. Trimming removed 4 bases at V and 9 bases at J, with 15 bases between. Germline V lookup: CDR1 SGHTA, CDR2 FQGNSA. The CDR3 is CASSSSPTAKAFF. The CDR3 DNA follows: TGTGCCAGCAGCTCTAGCCCCACCGCGAAAGCTTTCTTT.

This chain links TRBV6-5 with TRBJ1-2, with D hard to call. Germline assignment: CDR1 MNHEY and CDR2 SVGAGI. The CDR3 covers 15 residues. The V end lost 5 bases, the J end lost 0 bases, and 13 bases lay between the germline ends. CDR3: CASSVTGSANYGYTF. The DNA of the CDR3 is TGTGCCAGCAGTGTGACGGGGTCAGCTAACTATGGCTACACCTTC.

The chain employs TRBV5-1 and TRBJ2-7; D is uncertain. There are 16 residues in the CDR3. Germline assignment: CDR1 SGHRS and CDR2 YFSETQ. V shed 5 bases and J shed 6 bases, with 24 bases lying between them. The CDR3 coding sequence is TGCGCCAGCAGAATGACACTCCATACCCTCAGGCCCGAGCAGTACTTC. This gives the protein CASRMTLHTLRPEQYF.

CDR3 amino acids: CASSPRPGTEAFF. Here the CDR3 DNA reads TGTGCCAGCAGCCCTCGCCCGGGCACTGAAGCTTTCTTT. V gene TRBV9 combines with J gene TRBJ1-1; D unresolved. The CDR3 runs to 13 residues. CDR1 and CDR2 from the germline V gene are SGDLS and YYNGEE. V was clipped by 4 bases and J by 4 bases, with 11 bases between them. The full variable domain, its missing parts supplied by reference TRBV9 and TRBJ1-1, is DSGVTQTPKHLITATGQRVTLRCSPRSGDLSVYWYQQSLDQGLQFLIQYYNGEERAKGNILERFSAQQFPDLHSELNLSSLELGDSALYFCASSPRPGTEAFFGQGTRLTVV.

The chain is built from TRBV5-1 and TRBJ2-1; 7 bases match TRBD2. J was trimmed by 8 bases and V by 4 bases; bases with no gene match: 9. This CDR3 spans 14 amino acids. From germline, CDR1 is SGHRS and CDR2 YFSETQ. The DNA of the CDR3 is TGCGCCAGCAGCCTACTGACTAGCTTCGATGAGCAGTTCTTC. It yields the protein CASSLLTSFDEQFF.

This clone was recorded many times. J is TRBJ1-6 and V is TRBV6-5, with 7 bases matching TRBD1. Germline V gene data show CDR1 as MNHEY and CDR2 as SVGAGI. The V gene end was trimmed by 0 bases and the J gene end by 5 bases; junction bases not matched to a gene: 1. The CDR3 has 15 residues. The DNA for the CDR3 is TGTGCCAGCAGTTACTCAACAGGGGATAATTCACCCCTCCACTTT. As protein: CASSYSTGDNSPLHF.

The CDR3 DNA is TGTGCCAGCACCTCCCCGGGGACTAGTCAGTTCTTC. Its protein is CASTSPGTSQFF. The J gene is TRBJ2-1, the V gene TRBV6-5; 8 nucleotides match TRBD2. Germline V gene lookup returns CDR1 MNHEY and CDR2 SVGAGI. The junction had 9 bases not matched to a gene; V was cut back by 7 bases and J by 13 bases. The length of the CDR3 is 12 residues.

This chain connects TRBV13 to TRBJ1-3; 7 bases align to TRBD1. Germline trimming cut 4 bases from V and 4 bases from J; bases unmatched to any gene: 7. This CDR3 contains 15 residues. Germline lookup yields CDR1 PRHDT and CDR2 FYEKMQ (reference sequence). The CDR3 DNA reads TGTGCCAGCAGCTCAGTACAGGGGTCGGGAAACACCATATATTTT. It translates to CASSSVQGSGNTIYF.

The chain is built from TRBV11-2 and TRBJ2-2, with TRBD1 as a possible D gene (6 bases). Germline loops: CDR1 SGHAT, CDR2 FQNNGV. V lost 4 bases, J lost 5 bases, and 14 bases lay in between. This CDR3 has 15 residues. CDR3 amino acids: CASSSPRGFTGELFF. Here the CDR3 DNA reads TGTGCCAGCAGCTCCCCAAGGGGGTTTACCGGGGAGCTGTTTTTT.

This clone was seen a handful of times. The chain combines TRBV11-2 with TRBJ1-2; 9 nucleotides agree with TRBD1. The junction had 2 bases not matched to a gene; V was cut back by 8 bases and J by 4 bases. Germline V CDR1 and CDR2: SGHAT, FQNNGV. CDR3 length equals 12 residues. CDR3 in DNA: TGTGCCAGCTCGGACAGGGGCTATGGCTACACCTTC. Its protein product is CASSDRGYGYTF.

The genes are TRBV11-3 and TRBJ1-4; possibly TRBD1 for D (5 bases). V lost 6 bases and J lost 7, with 6 bases in between. CDR1 is SGHNT and CDR2 is YENEEA in the germline V gene. This CDR3 spans 11 amino acids. The CDR3 coding sequence is TGTGCCAGCAGTAGGGGTGAAAAACTGTTTTTT. This encodes CASSRGEKLFF. The variable domain in full, with the rest retrieved from reference TRBV11-3 and TRBJ1-4, is EAGVVQSPRYKIIEKKQPVAFWCNPISGHNTLYWYLQNLGQGPELLIRYENEEAVDDSQLPKDRFSAERLKGVDSTLKIQPAELGDSAVYLCASSRGEKLFFGSGTQLSVL.

The V gene is TRBV7-9, the J gene TRBJ2-5, with D possibly TRBD2 on 5 matching bases. The CDR3 sequence is 13 residues long. V dropped 5 bases and J dropped 5 bases, with 12 bases sitting between them. Germline lookup yields CDR1 SEHNR and CDR2 FQNEAQ (reference sequence). The CDR3 region has the DNA TGTGCCAGCAGCCCCGCTAGCAGGGAGACCCAGTACTTC. Translating it yields CASSPASRETQYF.

This chain uses TRBV7-2 with TRBJ2-1; maybe TRBD1 (6 bases). The CDR3 consists of 16 residues. Looked up from germline, CDR1 is SGHTA and CDR2 is FQGNSA. V was pared by 1 base and J by 2 bases, with 12 bases between. Here the CDR3 DNA reads TGTGCCAGCAGCTTAGTCAGGGGCCCTCCCTACAATGAGCAGTTCTTC. Encoded protein: CASSLVRGPPYNEQFF.

The chain has TRBV12-5 and TRBJ2-3; the D gene is possibly TRBD1 (6 bases). There are 15 residues in the CDR3. V was shortened by 3 bases and J by 2 bases, with 12 bases between the two germline ends. CDR1 and CDR2 from the germline V gene are LGHNT and FRNRAP. The CDR3 bases are TGTGCTAGTGGTTTTGAGGGGGTCACCACAGATACGCAGTATTTT. Translating gives CASGFEGVTTDTQYF.

The J gene is TRBJ1-6, the V gene TRBV6-1, with D perhaps TRBD1 (5 bases). V lost 5 bases to trimming and J lost 5 bases, with 13 bases between them. This CDR3 region has 15 residues. From germline, CDR1 is MNHNS and CDR2 SASEGT. CDR3 sequence: CASSQAAGDNSPLHF. CDR3 sequence (DNA): TGTGCCAGCAGTCAGGCGGCGGGGGATAATTCACCCCTCCACTTT.

As concerns this clone: Germline is not matched at one junction end, which may reflect a read error. The rearrangement links TRBV11-3 to TRBJ1-1; unclear D gene. Germline V lookup: CDR1 SGHNT, CDR2 YENEEA. The CDR3 is 13 amino acids. The CDR3 coding sequence is TGTGCCAGCAGCTTAGAGGTGAACTCTGAAGCTTTCTTT. Its protein product is CASSLEVNSEAFF.

This sequence joins TRBV6-4 and TRBJ2-3, with D possibly being TRBD1 (7 bases). Between the trimmed V and J ends, which lost 6 bases and 4 bases, there was a span of 14 bases. This CDR3 comprises 14 residues. The germline CDR1 and CDR2 sequences are MRHNA and SNTAGT. The CDR3 coding sequence is TGTGCCAGCAGCAACACAGGGGAGGCAGATACGCAGTATTTT. Translated, it gives CASSNTGEADTQYF.

DNA of the CDR3: TGTGCCAGCAGCGTAGCTTTCGTACAAACATATGGCTACACCTTC. Translated: CASSVAFVQTYGYTF. The chain employs TRBV9 and TRBJ1-2; D unclear. CDR3 length: 15 residues. Germline loops: CDR1 SGDLS, CDR2 YYNGEE. V lost 0 bases and J 5 bases, leaving 14 bases between the germline ends.

This clone appeared once. The gene calls are TRBV19 and TRBJ1-1; tentative D call: TRBD1 (6 bases). V shed 5 bases and J shed 1 base, with 11 bases lying between them. Germline V gene lookup returns CDR1 LNHDA and CDR2 SQIVND (reference sequence). CDR3 size: 14 residues. This CDR3 is CASSPLGGNTEAFF. The CDR3 coding sequence is TGTGCCAGTAGTCCCCTAGGGGGGAACACTGAAGCTTTCTTT.

The V and J genes are TRBV7-9 and TRBJ1-6, with D perhaps matching TRBD1 (5 bases). The CDR3 is 17 residues long. Germline CDR1 reads SEHNR; CDR2 reads FQNEAQ (reference sequence). The V end was cut by 0 bases, the J end by 2 bases, with 11 bases between. CDR3 sequence (DNA): TGTGCCAGCAGCTTAGCGCGGGGACGGACCTATAATTCACCCCTCCACTTT. It specifies CASSLARGRTYNSPLHF.

DNA of the CDR3: TGTGCCAGCAGCTCCACAGGGGGGTCGGGTCAGCCCCAGCATTTT. Translated: CASSSTGGSGQPQHF. The chain has TRBV7-9 and TRBJ1-5; 8 nucleotides align to TRBD1. Germline V gene sequence: CDR1 SEHNR, CDR2 FQNEAQ (reference sequence). Trimming took 4 bases from V and 6 from J; bases not matched to a gene: 8. The CDR3 has 15 amino acids.

V usage is TRBV9 and J usage is TRBJ1-1; 11 bases are shared with TRBD1. Germline V gene lookup returns CDR1 SGDLS and CDR2 YYNGEE. The V gene end was trimmed by 0 bases and the J gene end by 9 bases; junction bases not matched to a gene: 4. This CDR3 comprises 14 residues. The CDR3, as DNA: TGTGCCAGCAGCGTAGATAGGGACAGGGGGAAAGCTTTCTTT. This encodes CASSVDRDRGKAFF.